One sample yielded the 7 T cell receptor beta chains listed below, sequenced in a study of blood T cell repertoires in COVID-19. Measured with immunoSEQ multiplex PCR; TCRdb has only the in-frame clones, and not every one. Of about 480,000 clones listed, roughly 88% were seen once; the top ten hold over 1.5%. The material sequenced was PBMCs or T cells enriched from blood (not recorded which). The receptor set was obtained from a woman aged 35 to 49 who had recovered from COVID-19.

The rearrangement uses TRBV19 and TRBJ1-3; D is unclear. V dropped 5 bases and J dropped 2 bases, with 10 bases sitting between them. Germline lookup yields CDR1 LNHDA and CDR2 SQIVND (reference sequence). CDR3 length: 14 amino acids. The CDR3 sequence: CASSLPTAGNTIYF. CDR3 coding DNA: TGTGCCAGTAGTCTCCCCACGGCTGGAAACACCATATATTTT.

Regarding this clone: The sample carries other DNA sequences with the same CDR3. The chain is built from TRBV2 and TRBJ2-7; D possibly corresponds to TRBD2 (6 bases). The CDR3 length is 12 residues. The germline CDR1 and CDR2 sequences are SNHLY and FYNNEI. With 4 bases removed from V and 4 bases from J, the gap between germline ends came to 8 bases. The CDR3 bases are TGTGCCAGCAGTGGGGACTCTTACGAGCAGTACTTC. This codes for CASSGDSYEQYF.

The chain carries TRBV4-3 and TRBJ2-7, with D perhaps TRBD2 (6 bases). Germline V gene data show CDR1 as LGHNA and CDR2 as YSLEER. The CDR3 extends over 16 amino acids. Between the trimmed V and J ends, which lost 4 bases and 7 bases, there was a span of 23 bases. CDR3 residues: CASSRGDGDSRGEQYF. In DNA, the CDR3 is TGCGCCAGCAGCCGGGGGGATGGCGATTCCCGTGGGGAGCAGTACTTC.

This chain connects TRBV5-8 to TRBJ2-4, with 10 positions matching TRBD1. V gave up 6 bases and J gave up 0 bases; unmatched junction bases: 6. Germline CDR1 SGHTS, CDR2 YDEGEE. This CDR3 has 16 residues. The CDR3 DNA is TGTGCCAGCAAGGGGACAGGGGAAGGAGCCAAAAACATTCAGTACTTC. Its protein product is CASKGTGEGAKNIQYF.

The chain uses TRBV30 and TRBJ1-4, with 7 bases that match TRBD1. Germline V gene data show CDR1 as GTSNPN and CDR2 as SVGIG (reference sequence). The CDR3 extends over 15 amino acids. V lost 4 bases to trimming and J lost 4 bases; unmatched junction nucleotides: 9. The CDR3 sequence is CAWTIPTGYNEKLFF. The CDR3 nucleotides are TGTGCCTGGACCATCCCGACAGGGTATAATGAAAAACTGTTTTTT.

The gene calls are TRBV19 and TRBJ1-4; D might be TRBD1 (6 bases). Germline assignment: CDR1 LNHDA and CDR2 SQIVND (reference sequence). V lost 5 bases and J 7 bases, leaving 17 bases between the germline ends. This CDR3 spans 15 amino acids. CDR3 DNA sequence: TGTGCCAGTAGTCCCCTGACAGGTCGAGGTGAAAAACTGTTTTTT. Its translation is CASSPLTGRGEKLFF.

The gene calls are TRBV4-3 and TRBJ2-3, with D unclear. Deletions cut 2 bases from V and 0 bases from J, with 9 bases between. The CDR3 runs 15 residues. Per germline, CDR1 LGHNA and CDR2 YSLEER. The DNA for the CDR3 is TGCGCCAGCAGCCAAATTATTTCCAGCACAGATACGCAGTATTTT. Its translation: CASSQIISSTDTQYF.